What follows describes a single T cell receptor (beta chain). In the original workflow: Using reference gene primer amplification, nucleated cell counts were estimated. Sequencing was performed with immunoSEQ multiplex PCR; in TCRdb, only in-frame clones are kept and a portion is missing. The D gene and trimming were derived from the DNA, and the V and J assignments and clone size from that table. The sample includes a few hundred thousand clones, 65% to 85% of them seen just once. This record belongs to a study of blood T cell repertoires in COVID-19. Overall study context: Samples taken during acute and convalescent COVID-19 were collected in the United States, Italy and Spain. PBMCs, B-cell-depleted T cells, or T cells were the source of the cDNA or gDNA that made up the material.

The V gene's germline CDR1 is SGHRS and CDR2 YFSETQ. CDR3 length equals 15 residues. V dropped 4 bases and J dropped 1; count of bases not matched to a gene: 4. The chain carries TRBV5-1 and TRBJ2-2; 7 bases line up with TRBD1. The sample was peripheral blood. The sequence was collected from a woman in her sixties or seventies with acute or convalescent COVID-19. In nucleotides, the CDR3 is TGCGCCAGCAGCACGACAGGGAAGAACACCGGGGAGCTGTTTTTT. It is translated as CASSTTGKNTGELFF.